Listed here is a single T cell receptor beta chain. The antigen is unknown. The data are from a study of T cells in Graves' hyperthyroidism and ophthalmopathy. Background on the study: Peripheral blood was taken when the disease was first diagnosed, before any treatment began. The study's findings and limits: Researchers report that a 13 V-J model separated ophthalmopathy from stable hyperthyroidism.

From RNA transcripts, TCR beta CDR3 regions were amplified. TCR CDR3 underwent first-round RT-PCR with the HTBI primer set. MiXCR was run by TCRdb on the multiplex PCR reads, yielding one entry per CDR3 protein. The sample has about 610,000 distinct CDR3 sequences, roughly 14% seen once. Among ophthalmopathy patients, the Clinical Activity Score reached at least 3, the NOSPECS grade reached at least 4, and duration remained under 3 months. Isolation of PBMCs was performed on about 9.9 ml fresh peripheral blood. The V segment lost 3 bases and the J segment 2 bases; nucleotides outside the gene matches: 7. The CDR3 covers 15 residues. Germline values: CDR1 SGHRS, CDR2 YFSETQ.

The V call is TRBV5-1, the J call TRBJ2-5; TRBD2 aligns across 7 bases. Sequencing input: blood. This TCR was recovered from a woman aged 40 to 50 with Graves' ophthalmopathy. In nucleotides, the CDR3 is TGCGCCAGCAGCTCAACTAGCGTGGGGCAAGAGACCCAGTACTTC. It is translated as CASSSTSVGQETQYF.